This T cell receptor beta chain was recovered during a study of cytomegalovirus exposure and HLA in healthy donors. As for the study in general: The roughly 120 validation repertoires and the 666 first-cohort repertoires shared a platform, a later analysis reported.

Produced via immunoSEQ multiplex PCR; TCRdb's table is partial and in-frame only. This sample carries roughly 310,000 clones, approximately 88% of them seen once, and the ten largest clones take 0.9% to 1%. The germline gives CDR1 MNHNS, CDR2 SASEGT. J was trimmed by 4 bases and V by 4 bases; bases with no gene match: 9. CDR3 length equals 16 residues. The chain uses TRBV6-1 and TRBJ2-7; 11 bases agree with TRBD2. Material: PBMCs. This receptor was obtained from a young man in good health and CMV-seronegative. The CDR3 nucleotides are TGTGCCAGCAGTGTCCTAGCGGGGGGTTCGGCGTACGAGCAGTACTTC. Translated, it gives CASSVLAGGSAYEQYF.